Following are 12 T cell receptor beta chains from one sample sequenced in a study of blood T cells in healthy people across ages. A second PCR of 7 to 11 cycles used a sample-barcoded 5' primer and a J-beta primer mix. One entry per CDR3 protein results from TCRdb running MiXCR on the 5' RACE reads. Among about 570,000 distinct CDR3 sequences listed, about 25% were seen once. Sequencing was performed on blood. These receptors originate from a woman in her 70s in good health.

This clonotype was seen a few times. V gene TRBV4-2 combines with J gene TRBJ2-5; D unresolved. This CDR3 contains 15 residues. Germline V CDR1 and CDR2: LGHNA, YNFKEQ. Trimming cost V 4 bases and J 1 base, with 13 bases left between them. The CDR3 sequence: CASSLLDVTQETQYF. CDR3 DNA: TGTGCCAGCAGCCTCTTGGACGTAACCCAAGAGACCCAGTACTTC.

The V call is TRBV4-1, the J call TRBJ1-4; D not certain. The V gene lost 6 bases and the J gene lost 10 bases, with 21 bases spanning the gap. CDR3 size: 15 residues. CDR1 is MGHRA, CDR2 YSYEKL, per germline. Written as DNA, the CDR3 is TGCGCCAGCAGTTCCTCACTCCCCCCTGGAGGAAAACTGTTTTTT. Translation gives CASSSSLPPGGKLFF.

The chain has TRBV20-1 and TRBJ2-5; 8 bases are shared with TRBD1. Gene TRBJ2-1 matches the end of the DNA better, so the J call may be wrong. Germline V gives CDR1 DFQATT, CDR2 SNEGSKA (reference sequence). CDR3 length: 14 amino acids. In nucleotides, the CDR3 is TGCAGTGCTAGCAGGGGGCCTCAGGGCAATGAGCAGTTCTTC. Translation gives CSASRGPQGNEQFF.

The rearrangement joins TRBV20-1 to TRBJ1-6, with D maybe TRBD1 (5 bases). The CDR3 extends over 13 amino acids. The V gene's germline CDR1 is DFQATT and CDR2 SNEGSKA (reference sequence). Trimming left V 2 bases short and J 10 bases short, with 12 bases between. CDR3 sequence (DNA): TGCAGTGCTAGACAGACTGGGGGGTCACCCCTCCACTTT. As protein: CSARQTGGSPLHF.

The chain links TRBV20-1 to TRBJ2-4; either TRBD1 or TRBD2 may supply D (6 bases each). CDR3 length equals 15 residues. Germline V gene sequence: CDR1 DFQATT, CDR2 SNEGSKA (reference sequence). Trimming took off 6 bases at V and 1 base at J, with 16 bases between the two ends. The CDR3 region is CSAVGGQKAKNIQYF. In nucleotides, the CDR3 is TGCAGTGCCGTAGGGGGGCAAAAGGCCAAAAACATTCAGTACTTC.

V gene TRBV19 combines with J gene TRBJ1-1, with 8 bases identical to TRBD1. Germline trimming cut 6 bases from V and 1 base from J; bases unmatched to any gene: 4. The length of the CDR3 is 14 residues. The germline CDR1 and CDR2 sequences are LNHDA and SQIVND (reference sequence). CDR3 loop: CASSQGQANTEAFF. The CDR3 region has the DNA TGTGCCAGTAGCCAGGGACAGGCGAACACTGAAGCTTTCTTT.

This clonotype has a handful of counts. V usage is TRBV18 and J usage is TRBJ2-2; maybe TRBD2 (5 bases). Germline V gene lookup returns CDR1 KGHSH and CDR2 LQKENI. The ends were cut back, 8 bases at V and 0 bases at J, with 13 bases in the middle. The CDR3 loop spans 15 amino acids. The CDR3 reads CASRTGSSNTGELFF. The CDR3 nucleotides are TGTGCCAGCCGGACGGGATCATCGAACACCGGGGAGCTGTTTTTT.

This clonotype was counted a few times. The chain combines TRBV27 with TRBJ2-4; 13 nucleotides match TRBD2. The CDR3 runs to 16 residues. V was clipped by 8 bases and J by 6 bases; unmatched bases: 10. The germline gives CDR1 MNHEY, CDR2 SMNVEV (reference sequence). The CDR3 nucleotides read TGTGCCAGCGGCGAACTAGCGGGGGGGAATTCAAACATTCAGTACTTC. This sequence encodes CASGELAGGNSNIQYF.

This rearrangement joins TRBV19 to TRBJ1-4; the D gene is possibly TRBD1 (6 bases). Trimming removed 6 bases at V and 1 base at J, with 12 bases between. The CDR3 has 15 amino acids. CDR1 and CDR2 from the germline V gene are LNHDA and SQIVND (reference sequence). The CDR3 reads CASRIQGRTNEKLFF. CDR3 DNA sequence: TGTGCCAGTAGGATACAGGGAAGAACTAATGAAAAACTGTTTTTT.

J is TRBJ2-5 and V is TRBV29-1, with 7 bases fitting TRBD1. The J call is in doubt because the DNA end fits TRBJ2-7 better. Germline CDR1 reads SQVTM; CDR2 reads ANQGSEA. CDR3 size: 16 residues. The CDR3 sequence is CSALPSPGGISYEQYF. The CDR3 coding sequence is TGCAGCGCCCTACCATCCCCAGGGGGAATCTCCTACGAGCAGTACTTC.

DNA of the CDR3: TGCAGTGCGACCCACCGGGGGGTAGATACGCAGTATTTT. As protein: CSATHRGVDTQYF. The rearrangement links TRBV20-1 to TRBJ2-3; 7 positions agree with TRBD2. V shed 6 bases, J shed 5 bases, and the junction held 8 bases outside the gene matches. The CDR3 spans 13 residues. Germline assignment: CDR1 DFQATT and CDR2 SNEGSKA (reference sequence).

There are many counts of this clonotype. The chain carries TRBV27 and TRBJ1-1, with unresolved D. V lost 3 bases to trimming and J lost 7 bases, with 3 bases between them. There are 10 residues in the CDR3. CDR1 and CDR2 from the germline V gene are MNHEY and SMNVEV (reference sequence). The CDR3 DNA sequence: TGTGCCAGCAGTTTCGGTGAAGCTTTCTTT. Its translation: CASSFGEAFF.